Here is one TCR beta chain with its context. Antigen unknown. Per the germline V gene, CDR1 is LGHDT and CDR2 is YNNKEL (reference sequence). The CDR3 loop spans 16 amino acids. V lost 0 bases, J lost 10 bases, and 6 bases stayed unmatched. This entry belongs to a study of CD8 T cells in Susac syndrome. Study observations and caveats: Expansion of clones was not seen in the CD4+ T cell repertoires of Susac syndrome.

Roughly 0.45 to 1 ug RNA was reverse transcribed with random hexamers. The TCR beta CDR3 was amplified by immunoSEQ multiplex PCR across 54 Vbeta, 13 Jbeta. TCRdb called the immunoSEQ multiplex PCR reads again in MiXCR, with one record for every CDR3 protein. The sample has more than 150,000 distinct CDR3 sequences; around 96% are singletons. V gene TRBV3-1 combines with J gene TRBJ2-1, with TRBD2 matching over 13 bases. This receptor was obtained from a human donor with Susac syndrome. The sequenced sample was CD4+ T cells from PBMCs. The CDR3 sequence is CASSQDGGLAGREQFF. Here the CDR3 DNA reads TGTGCCAGCAGCCAAGATGGGGGACTAGCGGGACGGGAGCAGTTCTTC.